Reported below is one T cell receptor beta chain. This entry is derived from a study of early T cells in non-severe SARS-CoV-2 infection. Germline loops: CDR1 DFQATT, CDR2 SNEGSKA (reference sequence). V lost 0 bases, J lost 5 bases, and 18 bases lay in between. The CDR3 has 16 amino acids. Each single cDNA molecule received a unique molecular identifier. In TCRdb, the 5' RACE reads were re-called with MiXCR into one record per CDR3 protein. The top ten clones hold 5% to 5.5% of a sample with tens of thousands of distinct CDR3 sequences, approximately 16% of them seen once. This chain joins TRBV20-1 and TRBJ2-3; D is perhaps TRBD2 (8 bases). Sequencing used whole blood, obtained at baseline. The TCR was taken from an adult who was a healthcare worker with PCR-confirmed SARS-CoV-2 infection or an uninfected control (not recorded which). CDR3 in DNA: TGCAGTGCTAGAGATAGGGGGCGGACTAGCCTAGATACGCAGTATTTT. Protein: CSARDRGRTSLDTQYF.